This T cell receptor beta chain was found in a study of shared clonotypes between healthy human individuals. The CDR3 contains 15 residues. CDR1 and CDR2 (germline): WNHNN, SYGVQD (reference sequence). After removal of 3 bases from V and 0 bases from J, the junction contained 1 base not matched to a gene. Sequencing was performed with immunoSEQ multiplex PCR; in TCRdb, only in-frame clones are kept and a portion is missing. This table holds more than 2 million clones, roughly 94% found once. The study drew all its donors from Caucasian adults living in Nashville, Tennessee. Partitioning of CD4+ cells yielded a CD45RA+ naive subset and a CD45RA-negative memory subset.

Sequenced: naive CD4+ T cells sorted from blood. Subset meaning: CD45RA+ positively selected. The TCR comes from a man aged 18-30 years in good health. The gene calls are TRBV10-1 and TRBJ2-3, with TRBD2 identical over 9 bases. The CDR3: CASSETSGSTDTQYF. DNA of the CDR3: TGCGCCAGCAGTGAAACTAGCGGGAGCACAGATACGCAGTATTTT.